This T cell receptor (beta chain) was captured by sequencing in a study of cytomegalovirus exposure and HLA in healthy donors. About the research overall: The same platform used for the 500 to 850 first-cohort repertoires was also used for the approximately 120 validation repertoires, as a later analysis reported. Study-level findings and limits: Subsequent analysis showed first-cohort TCR clusters tending to co-occur in some 110 validation repertoires. Listed as cytomegalovirus-associated were 150 to 200 TCR beta chains. Many donors carried some public TCRs, although rarity characterized most TCR sequences.

The CDR3 spans 14 residues. The V gene's germline CDR1 is KGHSH and CDR2 LQKENI. With 3 bases clipped from V and 4 bases from J, the junction kept 4 bases outside the gene matches. Profiling relied on immunoSEQ multiplex PCR, and the TCRdb table lists in-frame clones only, not all of them. This sample has over 150,000 clones, with less than 90% found just once. As regards this clone: Its antigen is unidentified.

Sequencing was done on a sample of PBMCs. V usage is TRBV18 and J usage is TRBJ2-7, with 9 bases aligning to TRBD1. This receptor was identified in a man between 18 and 29 years old in good health and CMV-seropositive. CDR3 sequence (DNA): TGTGCCAGCTCACCGGACAGGGGTCCGTACGAGCAGTACTTC. Its translation is CASSPDRGPYEQYF. Full variable domain (remainder filled in from reference TRBV18 and TRBJ2-7): NAGVMQNPRHLVRRRGQEARLRCSPMKGHSHVYWYRQLPEEGLKFMVYLQKENIIDESGMPKERFSAEFPKEGPSILRIQQVVRGDSAAYFCASSPDRGPYEQYFGPGTRLTVT.